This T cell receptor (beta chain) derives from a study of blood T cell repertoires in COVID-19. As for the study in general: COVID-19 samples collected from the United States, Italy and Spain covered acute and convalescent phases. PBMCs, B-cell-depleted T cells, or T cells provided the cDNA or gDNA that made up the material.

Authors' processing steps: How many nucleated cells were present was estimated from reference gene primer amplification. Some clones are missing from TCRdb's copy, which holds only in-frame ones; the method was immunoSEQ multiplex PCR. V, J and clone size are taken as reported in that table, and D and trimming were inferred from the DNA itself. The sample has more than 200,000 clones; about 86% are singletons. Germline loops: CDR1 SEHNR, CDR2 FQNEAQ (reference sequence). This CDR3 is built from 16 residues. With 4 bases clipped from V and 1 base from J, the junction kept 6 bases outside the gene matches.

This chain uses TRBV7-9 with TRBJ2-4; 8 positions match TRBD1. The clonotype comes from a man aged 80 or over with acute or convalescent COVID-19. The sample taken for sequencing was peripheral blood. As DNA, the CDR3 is TGTGCCAGCAGCTCGTGGACAGGGAATGCCAAAAACATTCAGTACTTC. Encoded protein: CASSSWTGNAKNIQYF.